These 19 T cell receptor beta chains originate from one sample sequenced in a study of T cell responses to AZD1222 COVID-19 vaccine. TCRdb's table, derived via immunoSEQ multiplex PCR, lists solely in-frame clones and lacks some. Of 65,000 to 75,000 clones in the sample, around four fifths were seen once. The starting material was peripheral blood, obtained on day 0 of AZD1222 vaccination. The receptors were gathered from an adult in good health.

The gene calls are TRBV29-1 and TRBJ1-5, with D unclear. The V end lost 5 bases, the J end lost 7 bases, and 15 bases lay between the germline ends. The germline V gene encodes CDR1 SQVTM and CDR2 ANQGSEA. CDR3 length: 13 amino acids. The CDR3 DNA follows: TGCAGCGTTCGACCCGGATCGGGGCAGCCCCAGCATTTT. It is translated as CSVRPGSGQPQHF.

The rearrangement uses TRBV2 and TRBJ2-7; 9 bases agree with TRBD1. The CDR3 loop spans 15 amino acids. After removal of 6 bases from V and 2 bases from J, the junction contained 8 bases not matched to a gene. The germline CDR1 and CDR2 sequences are SNHLY and FYNNEI. CDR3 region: CASSDTGDRAYEQYF. The CDR3 DNA reads as TGTGCCAGCAGCGATACCGGGGACAGGGCCTACGAGCAGTACTTC.

Concerning this clone: One end of the junction varies from germline; a read error may be responsible. The gene calls are TRBV19 and TRBJ2-5; TRBD2 matches at 9 bases. This CDR3 contains 14 residues. Germline values: CDR1 LNHDA, CDR2 SQIVND (reference sequence). DNA of the CDR3: TGTGCCAGCAGTAGCGGGAGCAACCAAGAGACCCAGTACTTC. Protein sequence: CASSSGSNQETQYF.

The rearrangement joins TRBV7-2 to TRBJ2-7; 10 bases line up with TRBD2. The junction had 5 bases not matched to a gene; V was cut back by 1 base and J by 2 bases. The length of the CDR3 is 16 residues. CDR1 and CDR2 from the germline V gene are SGHTA and FQGNSA. The CDR3, as DNA: TGTGCCAGCAGCTTAGGGCTAGCGGGAGTAGCCTACGAGCAGTACTTC. Translating it yields CASSLGLAGVAYEQYF.

The chain is built from TRBV2 and TRBJ1-6, with D perhaps matching TRBD1 (6 bases). The CDR3 runs 15 residues. Germline V gene data show CDR1 as SNHLY and CDR2 as FYNNEI. V lost 4 bases, J lost 10 bases, and 17 bases lay in between. CDR3 DNA: TGTGCCAGCAGTGGATACAGGGAGCGAGGATCACCCCTCCACTTT. Amino acids: CASSGYRERGSPLHF.

The rearrangement links TRBV3-1 (or the pseudogene TRBV3-2) to TRBJ2-5; 10 nucleotides match TRBD1. V trimming: 0 bases; J trimming: 6 bases; junction bases outside the gene matches: 7. The CDR3 length is 16 residues. CDR1 is LGHDT, CDR2 YNNKEL, per germline (reference sequence). The DNA for the CDR3 is TGTGCCAGCAGCCAAGATTCTGGACAGGGGGGTAAGACCCAGTACTTC. This translates into CASSQDSGQGGKTQYF.

The V and J genes are TRBV4-2 and TRBJ2-3; 9 bases are shared with TRBD1. The CDR3 totals 15 residues. The germline V gene has CDR1 LGHNA and CDR2 YNFKEQ. V trimming: 3 bases; J trimming: 3 bases; junction bases outside the gene matches: 4. DNA of the CDR3: TGTGCCAGCAGCCAGGAGGGGACAGGGACAGATACGCAGTATTTT. It encodes CASSQEGTGTDTQYF.

The chain recombines TRBV9 with TRBJ1-1; TRBD1 might be the D (6 bases). CDR3 length: 12 amino acids. Germline V gene sequence: CDR1 SGDLS, CDR2 YYNGEE. V was cut by 4 bases and J by 3 bases, with 7 bases left in between. CDR3 nucleotide sequence: TGTGCCAGCAGCAAGGGGGACACTGAAGCTTTCTTT. Encoded protein: CASSKGDTEAFF.

This chain connects TRBV11-2 to TRBJ1-5, with TRBD1 identical over 8 bases. The CDR3 has 17 residues. Per the germline V gene, CDR1 is SGHAT and CDR2 is FQNNGV. V shed 0 bases, J shed 6 bases, and the junction held 10 bases outside the gene matches. CDR3 nucleotide sequence: TGTGCCAGCAGCTTAGATCCGCTGACAGGGGCAGGTCAGCCCCAGCATTTT. Protein product: CASSLDPLTGAGQPQHF.

This clone was observed a single time. The rearrangement links TRBV29-1 to TRBJ2-5, with TRBD2 matching over 11 bases. Germline V gene lookup returns CDR1 SQVTM and CDR2 ANQGSEA. The CDR3 sequence is 13 residues long. V trimming: 4 bases; J trimming: 7 bases; junction bases outside the gene matches: 5. CDR3 DNA sequence: TGCAGCGTTGGAAGTGGACTAGCGGGGACCCAGTACTTC. As protein: CSVGSGLAGTQYF.

The chain combines TRBV7-2 with TRBJ1-5, with unresolved D. V shed 3 bases and J shed 0 bases, with 9 bases lying between them. CDR1 and CDR2 from the germline V gene are SGHTA and FQGNSA. The CDR3 runs to 15 residues. As DNA, the CDR3 is TGTGCCAGCAGCTTCTTCATGTATAGCAATCAGCCCCAGCATTTT. It specifies CASSFFMYSNQPQHF.

This clone has more than one count but fewer than ten. The gene calls are TRBV19 and TRBJ2-1; TRBD2 matches 9 bases. The V and J ends lost 10 bases and 4 bases, in that order; junction bases with no gene match: 5. The CDR3 contains 13 residues. CDR1 and CDR2 from the germline V gene are LNHDA and SQIVND (reference sequence). The CDR3 sequence is CAIAGGPYNEQFF. For the CDR3, the DNA is TGTGCCATCGCGGGAGGGCCTTACAATGAGCAGTTCTTC. Full variable domain (rest looked up from reference TRBV19 and TRBJ2-1): DGGITQSPKYLFRKEGQNVTLSCEQNLNHDAMYWYRQDPGQGLRLIYYSQIVNDFQKGDIAEGYSVSREKKESFPLTVTSAQKNPTAFYLCAIAGGPYNEQFFGPGTRLTVL.

The rearrangement links TRBV19 to TRBJ1-4; 7 bases are a match to TRBD1. Germline assignment: CDR1 LNHDA and CDR2 SQIVND (reference sequence). CDR3 length equals 14 residues. CDR3: CAVGDDREVEKLFF. The DNA for the CDR3 is TGTGCGGTTGGGGACGACAGGGAAGTTGAAAAACTGTTTTTT.

V is TRBV7-9 and J is TRBJ1-5; 7 nucleotides agree with TRBD1. CDR1 and CDR2 (germline): SEHNR, FQNEAQ (reference sequence). V gave up 0 bases and J gave up 6 bases; unmatched junction bases: 8. This CDR3 spans 16 amino acids. CDR3 coding DNA: TGTGCCAGCAGCTTAGCCGGGACAGCAATTCTTCAGCCCCAGCATTTT. Amino acid sequence: CASSLAGTAILQPQHF.

This rearrangement joins TRBV7-2 to TRBJ2-1; perhaps TRBD1 as D (5 bases). Looked up from germline, CDR1 is SGHTA and CDR2 is FQGNSA. The CDR3 totals 15 residues. V was pared by 1 base and J by 6 bases, with 13 bases between. The CDR3 DNA reads as TGTGCCAGCAGCTTAGGGCTAGGGGCCATCAATGAGCAGTTCTTC. It translates to CASSLGLGAINEQFF.

Only a few counts were recorded for this clone. The V and J genes are TRBV12-5 and TRBJ1-1, with 7 positions matching TRBD1. Losses at the gene ends were 6 bases for V and 9 bases for J; bases not matched to a gene: 7. Germline V gene lookup returns CDR1 LGHNT and CDR2 FRNRAP. CDR3 length equals 12 residues. CDR3 coding DNA: TGTGCTAGTGGCTTATCGACAGGGAAAGCTTTCTTT. Its translation: CASGLSTGKAFF.

CDR3: CASSPLEGYEQYF. In nucleotides, the CDR3 is TGTGCCAGCTCACCCCTGGAGGGCTACGAGCAGTACTTC. The rearrangement joins TRBV18 to TRBJ2-7; a weak D match, TRBD2 (6 bases). The germline CDR1 and CDR2 sequences are KGHSH and LQKENI. Trimming pared 3 bases from V and 3 bases from J, leaving 9 bases between. The CDR3 spans 13 residues.

This chain links TRBV5-1 with TRBJ2-3, with 7 bases that match TRBD2. Germline CDR1 is SGHRS and CDR2 is YFSETQ. Trimming cost V 2 bases and J 2 bases; bases outside gene matches: 11. The CDR3 has 17 residues. The CDR3, as DNA: TGCGCCAGCAGCTTAACCGGGAGCGGGACCTTCACAGATACGCAGTATTTT. It encodes CASSLTGSGTFTDTQYF.

This clone was detected only a few times. The V gene is TRBV5-4, the J gene TRBJ1-1; D gene ambiguous. V was pared by 0 bases and J by 1 base, with 10 bases between. This CDR3 has 15 amino acids. Germline-derived CDR1 and CDR2 are SGHNT and YYREEE (reference sequence). This CDR3 reads CASSLAGTGNTEAFF. DNA of the CDR3: TGTGCCAGCAGCTTGGCGGGCACCGGGAACACTGAAGCTTTCTTT.